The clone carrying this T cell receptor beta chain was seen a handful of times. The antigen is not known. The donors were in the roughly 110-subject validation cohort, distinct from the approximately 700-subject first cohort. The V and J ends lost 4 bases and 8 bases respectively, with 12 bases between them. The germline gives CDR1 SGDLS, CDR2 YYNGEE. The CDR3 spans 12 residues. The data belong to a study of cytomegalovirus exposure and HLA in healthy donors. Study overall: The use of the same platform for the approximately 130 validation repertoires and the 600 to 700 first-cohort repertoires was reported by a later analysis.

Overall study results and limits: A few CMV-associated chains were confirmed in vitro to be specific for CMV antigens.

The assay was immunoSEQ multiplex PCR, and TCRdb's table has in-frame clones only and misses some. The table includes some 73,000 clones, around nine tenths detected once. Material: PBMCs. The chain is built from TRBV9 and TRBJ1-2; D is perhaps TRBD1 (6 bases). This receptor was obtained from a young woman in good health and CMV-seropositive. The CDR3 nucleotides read TGTGCCAGCAGCCTCGCAGGGGTCGGCTACACCTTC. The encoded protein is CASSLAGVGYTF.